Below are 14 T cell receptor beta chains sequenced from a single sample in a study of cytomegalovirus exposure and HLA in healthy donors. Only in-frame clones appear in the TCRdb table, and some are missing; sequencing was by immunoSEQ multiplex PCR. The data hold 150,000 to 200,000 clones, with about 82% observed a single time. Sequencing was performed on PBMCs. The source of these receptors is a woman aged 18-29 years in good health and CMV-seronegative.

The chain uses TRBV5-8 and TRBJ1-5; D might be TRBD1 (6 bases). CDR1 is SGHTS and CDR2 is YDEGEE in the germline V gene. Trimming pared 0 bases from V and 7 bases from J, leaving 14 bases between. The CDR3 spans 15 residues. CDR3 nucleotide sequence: TGTGCCAGCAGCTTGGTGGCAGGGGTCGAGCAGCCCCAGCATTTT. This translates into CASSLVAGVEQPQHF.

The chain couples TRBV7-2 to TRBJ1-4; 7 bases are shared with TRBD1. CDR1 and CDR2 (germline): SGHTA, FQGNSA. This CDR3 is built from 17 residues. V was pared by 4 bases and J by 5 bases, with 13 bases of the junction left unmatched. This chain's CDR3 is CASSYPDRVGGNEKLFF. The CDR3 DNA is TGTGCCAGCAGCTACCCCGACAGGGTGGGAGGCAATGAAAAACTGTTTTTT.

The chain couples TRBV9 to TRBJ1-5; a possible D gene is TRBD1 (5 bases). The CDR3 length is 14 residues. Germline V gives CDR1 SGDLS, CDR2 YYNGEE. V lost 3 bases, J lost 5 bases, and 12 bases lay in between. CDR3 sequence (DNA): TGTGCCAGCAGCGGGGACTCGCGATATCAGCCCCAGCATTTT. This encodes CASSGDSRYQPQHF.

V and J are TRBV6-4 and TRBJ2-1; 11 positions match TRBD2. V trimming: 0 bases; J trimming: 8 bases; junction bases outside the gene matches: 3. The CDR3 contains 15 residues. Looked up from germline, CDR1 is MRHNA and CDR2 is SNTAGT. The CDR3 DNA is TGTGCCAGCAGTGACTCCGGGACTAGCGGCGATGAGCAGTTCTTC. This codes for CASSDSGTSGDEQFF.

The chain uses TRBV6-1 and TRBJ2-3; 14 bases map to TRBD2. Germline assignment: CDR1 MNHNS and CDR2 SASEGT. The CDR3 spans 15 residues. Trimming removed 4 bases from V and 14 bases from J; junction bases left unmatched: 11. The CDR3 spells CASSAGTSGSDVWYF. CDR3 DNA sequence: TGTGCCAGCAGTGCCGGGACTAGCGGGAGTGATGTATGGTATTTT.

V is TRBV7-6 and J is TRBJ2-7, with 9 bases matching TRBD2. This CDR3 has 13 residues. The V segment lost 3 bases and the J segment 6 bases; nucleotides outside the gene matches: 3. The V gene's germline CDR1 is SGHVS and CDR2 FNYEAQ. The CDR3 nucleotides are TGTGCCAGCAGCTTCGGCGGGGGGGGCGAGCAGTACTTC. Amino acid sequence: CASSFGGGGEQYF. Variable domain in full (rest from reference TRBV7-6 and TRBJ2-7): GAGVSQSPRYKVTKRGQDVALRCDPISGHVSLYWYRQALGQGPEFLTYFNYEAQQDKSGLPNDRFSAERPEGSISTLTIQRTEQRDSAMYRCASSFGGGGEQYFGPGTRLTVT.

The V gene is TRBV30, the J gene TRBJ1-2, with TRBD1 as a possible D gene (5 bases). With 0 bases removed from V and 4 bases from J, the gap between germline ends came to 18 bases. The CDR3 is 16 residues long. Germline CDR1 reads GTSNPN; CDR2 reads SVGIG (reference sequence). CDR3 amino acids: CAWSVYGGVVGYGYTF. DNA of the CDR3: TGTGCCTGGAGTGTATATGGGGGGGTCGTAGGCTATGGCTACACCTTC.

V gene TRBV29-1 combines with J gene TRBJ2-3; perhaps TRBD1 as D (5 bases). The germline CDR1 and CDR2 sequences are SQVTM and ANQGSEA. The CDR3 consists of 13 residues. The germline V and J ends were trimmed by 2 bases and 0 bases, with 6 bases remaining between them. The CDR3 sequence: CSVEKGSTDTQYF. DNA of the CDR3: TGCAGCGTTGAAAAGGGGAGCACAGATACGCAGTATTTT.

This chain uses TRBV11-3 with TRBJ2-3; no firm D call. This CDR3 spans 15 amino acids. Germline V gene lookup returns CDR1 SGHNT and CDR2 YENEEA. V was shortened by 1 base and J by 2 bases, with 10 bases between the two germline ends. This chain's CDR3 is CASSLGGLNTDTQYF. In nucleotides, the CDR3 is TGTGCCAGCAGCTTAGGCGGCCTAAACACAGATACGCAGTATTTT.

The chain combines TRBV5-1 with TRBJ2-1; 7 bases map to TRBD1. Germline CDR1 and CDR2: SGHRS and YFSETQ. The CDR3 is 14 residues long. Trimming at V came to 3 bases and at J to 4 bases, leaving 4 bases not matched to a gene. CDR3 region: CASSSQGSYNEQFF. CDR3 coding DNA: TGCGCCAGCAGCTCACAGGGGTCATACAATGAGCAGTTCTTC.

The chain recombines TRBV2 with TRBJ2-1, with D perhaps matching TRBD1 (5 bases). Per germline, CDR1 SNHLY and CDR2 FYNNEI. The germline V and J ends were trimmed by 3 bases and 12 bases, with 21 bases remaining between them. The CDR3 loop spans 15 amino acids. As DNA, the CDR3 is TGTGCCAGCAGTGAGACAGTAGCTCGGGCGCTTTGGCAGTTCTTC. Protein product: CASSETVARALWQFF.

DNA for the CDR3: TGTGCCAGCAGCTTGGGAGCGCTGGGGCTTGAAGCTTTCTTT. This encodes CASSLGALGLEAFF. J is TRBJ1-1 and V is TRBV5-6, with D possibly TRBD1 on 5 matching bases. The V and J ends lost 0 bases and 7 bases respectively, with 13 bases between them. Germline V lookup: CDR1 SGHDT, CDR2 YYEEEE. The CDR3 contains 14 residues. The full variable domain, completed using reference TRBV5-6 and TRBJ1-1, is DAGVTQSPTHLIKTRGQQVTLRCSPKSGHDTVSWYQQALGQGPQFIFQYYEEEERQRGNFPDRFSGHQFPNYSSELNVNALLLGDSALYLCASSLGALGLEAFFGQGTRLTVV.

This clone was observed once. CDR3 residues: CASIPGLEAYIQYF. In DNA, the CDR3 is TGCGCCAGCATTCCGGGACTAGAGGCGTACATTCAGTACTTC. V is TRBV5-1 and J is TRBJ2-4; 8 nucleotides align to TRBD2. The CDR3 runs to 14 residues. V was clipped by 6 bases and J by 8 bases; unmatched bases: 10. Germline CDR1 is SGHRS and CDR2 is YFSETQ.

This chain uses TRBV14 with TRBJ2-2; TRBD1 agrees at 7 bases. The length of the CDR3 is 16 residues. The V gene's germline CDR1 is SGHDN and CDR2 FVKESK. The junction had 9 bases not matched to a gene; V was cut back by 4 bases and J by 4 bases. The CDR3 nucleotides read TGTGCCAGCAGCCGGATGCTAGGGGGCCCCACCGGGGAGCTGTTTTTT. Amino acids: CASSRMLGGPTGELFF. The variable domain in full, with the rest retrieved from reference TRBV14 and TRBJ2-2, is EAGVTQFPSHSVIEKGQTVTLRCDPISGHDNLYWYRRVMGKEIKFLLHFVKESKQDESGMPNNRFLAERTGGTYSTLKVQPAELEDSGVYFCASSRMLGGPTGELFFGEGSRLTVL.